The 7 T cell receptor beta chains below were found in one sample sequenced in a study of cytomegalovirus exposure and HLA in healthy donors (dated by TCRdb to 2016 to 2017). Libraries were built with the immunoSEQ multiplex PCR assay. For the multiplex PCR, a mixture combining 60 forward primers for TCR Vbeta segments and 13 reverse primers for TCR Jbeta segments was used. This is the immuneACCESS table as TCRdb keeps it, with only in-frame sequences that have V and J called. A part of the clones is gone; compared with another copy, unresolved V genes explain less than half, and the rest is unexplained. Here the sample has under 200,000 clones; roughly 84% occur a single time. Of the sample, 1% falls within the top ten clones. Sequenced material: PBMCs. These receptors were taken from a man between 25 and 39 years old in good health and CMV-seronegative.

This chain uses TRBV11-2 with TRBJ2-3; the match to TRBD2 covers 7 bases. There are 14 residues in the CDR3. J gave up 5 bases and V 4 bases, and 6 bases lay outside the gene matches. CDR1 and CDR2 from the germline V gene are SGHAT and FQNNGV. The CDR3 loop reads CASSSTTGGDTQYF. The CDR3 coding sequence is TGTGCCAGCAGCTCTACCACGGGAGGAGATACGCAGTATTTT.

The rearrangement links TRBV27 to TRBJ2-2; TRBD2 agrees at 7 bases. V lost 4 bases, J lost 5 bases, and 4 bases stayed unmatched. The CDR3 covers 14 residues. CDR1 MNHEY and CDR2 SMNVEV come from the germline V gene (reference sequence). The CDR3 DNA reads TGTGCCAGCAGTTGGTCAGCGGGGACCGGGGAGCTGTTTTTT. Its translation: CASSWSAGTGELFF.

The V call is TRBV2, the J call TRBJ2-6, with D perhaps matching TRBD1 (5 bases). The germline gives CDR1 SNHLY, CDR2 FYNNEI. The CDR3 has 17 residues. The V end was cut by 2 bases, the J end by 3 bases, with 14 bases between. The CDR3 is CASSERGWGSGANVLTF. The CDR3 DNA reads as TGTGCCAGCAGTGAAAGAGGCTGGGGCAGTGGGGCCAACGTCCTGACTTTC.

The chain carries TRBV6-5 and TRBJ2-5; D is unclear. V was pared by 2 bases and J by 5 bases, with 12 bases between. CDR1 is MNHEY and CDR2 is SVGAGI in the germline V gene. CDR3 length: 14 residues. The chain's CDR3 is CASSYTTSGETQYF. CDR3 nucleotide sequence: TGTGCCAGCAGTTACACAACCTCCGGGGAGACCCAGTACTTC.

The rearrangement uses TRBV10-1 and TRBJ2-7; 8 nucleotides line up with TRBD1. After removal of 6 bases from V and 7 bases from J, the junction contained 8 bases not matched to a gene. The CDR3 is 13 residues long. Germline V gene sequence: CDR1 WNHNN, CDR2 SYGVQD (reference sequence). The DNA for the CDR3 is TGCGCCAGCAGGATAGGCAGGGGGCTTGAGCAGTACTTC. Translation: CASRIGRGLEQYF.

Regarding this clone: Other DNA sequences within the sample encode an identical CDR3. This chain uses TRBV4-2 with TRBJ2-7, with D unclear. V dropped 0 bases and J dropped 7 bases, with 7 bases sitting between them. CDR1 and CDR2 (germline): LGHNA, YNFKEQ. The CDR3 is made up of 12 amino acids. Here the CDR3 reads CASSQDRREQYF. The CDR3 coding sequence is TGTGCCAGCAGCCAAGATAGGCGGGAGCAGTACTTC.

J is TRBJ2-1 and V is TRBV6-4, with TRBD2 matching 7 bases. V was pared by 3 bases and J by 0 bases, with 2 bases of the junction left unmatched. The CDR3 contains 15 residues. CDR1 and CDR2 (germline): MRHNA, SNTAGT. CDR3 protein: CASSEWGGSYNEQFF. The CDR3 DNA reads TGTGCCAGCAGTGAATGGGGGGGCTCCTACAATGAGCAGTTCTTC.